Below are 30 T cell receptor beta chains sequenced from a single sample in a study of brain metastases from non-small cell lung cancer. Assay: immunoSEQ multiplex PCR; the TCRdb copy retains only in-frame clones and omits some. Of under 2,500 clones detected, around 85% appear once; the ten largest clones hold roughly a tenth. The source material was tumor-adjacent normal tissue. The receptors derive from a donor at least 40 years old with non-small cell lung cancer.

The V and J genes are TRBV6-6 and TRBJ1-2; D uncertain. V was pared by 7 bases and J by 4 bases, with 10 bases between. The CDR3 has 12 residues. Germline V gene sequence: CDR1 MNHNY, CDR2 SVGAGI (reference sequence). Here the CDR3 DNA reads TGTGCCAGCACCCACGAGGGCTATGGCTACACCTTC. It codes for CASTHEGYGYTF.

The sample holds one count of this clone. This sequence joins TRBV21-1 and TRBJ1-1; the DNA was not compared with TRBD1, the D call given in the table. TRBV21-1 is a documented pseudogene. The CDR3 extends over 15 amino acids. This CDR3 reads CASSGRTGMNTEAFF. The CDR3 region has the DNA TGTGCCAGCAGCGGCCGAACAGGGATGAACACTGAAGCTTTCTTT.

The CDR3 region is CASSLGQGAYEQYF. The CDR3 region has the DNA TGTGCCAGCAGCTTGGGACAGGGAGCCTACGAGCAGTACTTC. This chain connects TRBV5-4 to TRBJ2-7, with TRBD1 matching over 7 bases. The CDR3 consists of 14 residues. The V and J ends lost 0 bases and 2 bases, in that order; junction bases with no gene match: 2. Germline V CDR1 and CDR2: SGHNT, YYREEE (reference sequence).

The chain recombines TRBV4-3 with TRBJ2-4; 7 bases fit TRBD2. J lost 4 bases, V lost 0 bases, and 6 bases had no gene match. This CDR3 contains 16 residues. In germline, CDR1 is LGHNA, CDR2 YSLEER. The CDR3 protein is CASSQEIGRGKNIQYF. In DNA form, the CDR3 reads TGCGCCAGCAGCCAAGAGATTGGGAGGGGTAAAAACATTCAGTACTTC.

The chain has TRBV19 and TRBJ1-5; D possibly corresponds to TRBD1 (6 bases). V lost 10 bases to trimming and J lost 6 bases, with 25 bases between them. Germline V lookup: CDR1 LNHDA, CDR2 SQIVND (reference sequence). This CDR3 spans 16 amino acids. CDR3: CATQGGPSLGGQPQHF. CDR3 DNA sequence: TGTGCCACCCAAGGGGGTCCCTCCCTGGGTGGTCAGCCCCAGCATTTT.

V is TRBV5-5 and J is TRBJ2-2; D is undetermined. Trimming shortened V by 3 bases and J by 4 bases, and 10 bases separated the two germline ends. The CDR3 is 14 amino acids. Per germline, CDR1 SGHKS and CDR2 YYEKEE (reference sequence). The DNA of the CDR3 is TGTGCCAGCAGCTCTCTCTGGGGCACCGGGGAGCTGTTTTTT. It yields the protein CASSSLWGTGELFF.

This clone was observed a handful of times. This rearrangement joins TRBV6-6 to TRBJ2-2; D gene unclear. The CDR3 sequence is 12 residues long. Germline-derived CDR1 and CDR2 are MNHNY and SVGAGI (reference sequence). V lost 6 bases to trimming and J lost 6 bases, with 8 bases between them. DNA of the CDR3: TGTGCCAGCAGCTCCGCCCCCGGGGAGCTGTTTTTT. Its translation: CASSSAPGELFF.

The rearrangement joins TRBV27 to TRBJ2-1, with TRBD2 matching over 7 bases. The CDR3 has 14 residues. The J segment lost 7 bases and the V segment lost 7 bases, leaving 10 bases of the junction unmatched. Germline V gives CDR1 MNHEY, CDR2 SMNVEV (reference sequence). As DNA, the CDR3 is TGTGCCAGCACCCTTTGGGGGGGATGGAATGAGCAGTTCTTC. It codes for CASTLWGGWNEQFF.

This clone is a singleton in its sample. The rearrangement joins TRBV2 to TRBJ1-3; D uncertain. Between the trimmed V and J ends, which lost 10 bases and 0 bases, there was a span of 13 bases. The CDR3 runs 14 residues. The germline gives CDR1 SNHLY, CDR2 FYNNEI. Written as DNA, the CDR3 is TGTGCCATGTCTGACGGGTACTCTGGAAACACCATATATTTT. Its protein product is CAMSDGYSGNTIYF.

The chain employs TRBV6-5 and TRBJ1-5; D is possibly TRBD1 (6 bases). Germline V gene lookup returns CDR1 MNHEY and CDR2 SVGAGI. V lost 4 bases and J 4 bases, leaving 17 bases between the germline ends. This CDR3 is 16 amino acids long. CDR3 in DNA: TGTGCCAGCAGTTGGAGGGGGGGAGGCGGAAATCAGCCCCAGCATTTT. It yields the protein CASSWRGGGGNQPQHF.

The chain recombines TRBV2 with TRBJ2-5; either TRBD1 or TRBD2 may supply D (6 bases each). The germline CDR1 and CDR2 sequences are SNHLY and FYNNEI. CDR3 length equals 14 residues. V was shortened by 7 bases and J by 1 base, with 13 bases between the two germline ends. The CDR3 region has the DNA TGTGCCAGCACCTCGAGGGGGGCCCAAGAGACCCAGTACTTC. Translation: CASTSRGAQETQYF. Full variable domain (remainder filled in from reference TRBV2 and TRBJ2-5): EPEVTQTPSHQVTQMGQEVILRCVPISNHLYFYWYRQILGQKVEFLVSFYNNEISEKSEIFDDQFSVERPDGSNFTLKIRSTKLEDSAMYFCASTSRGAQETQYFGPGTRLLVL.

This clone was seen more than once but under ten times. J is TRBJ2-3 and V is TRBV14; 9 bases are a match to TRBD1. CDR1 is SGHDN, CDR2 FVKESK, per germline. V trimming: 1 base; J trimming: 11 bases; junction bases outside the gene matches: 7. This CDR3 contains 14 residues. CDR3 DNA sequence: TGTGCCAGCAGCCAAGGGCTTGGGACAGGGATGCAGTATTTT. Translating gives CASSQGLGTGMQYF.

The chain uses TRBV10-2 and TRBJ2-1; no reliable D call. Germline-derived CDR1 and CDR2 are WSHSY and SAAADI. V lost 7 bases and J 1 base, leaving 11 bases between the germline ends. The CDR3 sequence is 14 residues long. This chain's CDR3 is CASTAARSYNEQFF. DNA of the CDR3: TGCGCCAGCACAGCAGCCCGATCCTACAATGAGCAGTTCTTC.

V usage is TRBV5-1 and J usage is TRBJ1-5, with a weak D call TRBD1 (6 bases). Germline assignment: CDR1 SGHRS and CDR2 YFSETQ. This CDR3 is 14 amino acids long. V was clipped by 0 bases and J by 6 bases, with 10 bases between them. The CDR3 DNA follows: TGCGCCAGCAGCTTGGATGGGACATCTCAGCCCCAGCATTTT. Amino acids: CASSLDGTSQPQHF.

This clone appeared a single time. Here the CDR3 DNA reads TGCGCCAGCAGCCCGAAGGGAAGGTCCTACGAGCAGTACTTC. Its translation: CASSPKGRSYEQYF. The chain carries TRBV5-1 and TRBJ2-7; no definite D call. V lost 4 bases and J 1 base, leaving 12 bases between the germline ends. Per the germline V gene, CDR1 is SGHRS and CDR2 is YFSETQ. The CDR3 has 14 residues.

The rearrangement joins TRBV7-2 to TRBJ1-4, with TRBD1 matching 8 bases. V shed 4 bases, J shed 7 bases, and the junction held 8 bases outside the gene matches. This CDR3 has 15 residues. Germline V gives CDR1 SGHTA, CDR2 FQGNSA. CDR3 in amino acids: CASSYQTGQGEKLFF. CDR3 bases: TGTGCCAGCAGCTATCAGACTGGACAGGGTGAAAAACTGTTTTTT.

The chain couples TRBV7-3 to TRBJ1-1, with D hard to call. The length of the CDR3 is 13 residues. V lost 2 bases and J lost 5, with 9 bases in between. The germline CDR1 and CDR2 sequences are SGHTA and FQGTGA. The CDR3 sequence is CASSLAGYTEAFF. As DNA, the CDR3 is TGTGCCAGCAGCTTAGCCGGGTATACTGAAGCTTTCTTT.

The chain is built from TRBV6-1 and TRBJ2-4; 10 bases map to TRBD2. J lost 5 bases, V lost 2 bases, and 0 bases had no gene match. CDR3 size: 14 residues. Germline loops: CDR1 MNHNS, CDR2 SASEGT. CDR3 DNA: TGTGCCAGCAGTGAACTAGCGGGGGAAAACATTCAGTACTTC. It translates to CASSELAGENIQYF.

Regarding this clone: The sample contains more than one DNA sequence encoding this CDR3. The chain is built from TRBV19 and TRBJ1-2; TRBD1 agrees at 7 bases. V lost 5 bases and J lost 8; bases outside the gene matches: 2. The CDR3 has 11 residues. Germline loops: CDR1 LNHDA, CDR2 SQIVND (reference sequence). CDR3 in DNA: TGTGCCAGTAGTCAGGGGGTCGGCTACACCTTC. Translated, it gives CASSQGVGYTF.

The genes are TRBV24-1 and TRBJ2-5; no firm D call. Germline V gene lookup returns CDR1 KGHDR and CDR2 SFDVKD. The CDR3 consists of 17 residues. Trimming stripped 3 bases from V and 2 bases from J, with 18 bases between. CDR3 DNA sequence: TGTGCCACCAGTGATACCTCCGAAGGGAAAGCTCAAGAGACCCAGTACTTC. Its translation is CATSDTSEGKAQETQYF.

The V call is TRBV28, the J call TRBJ1-6; 10 nucleotides align to TRBD1. Germline loops: CDR1 MDHEN, CDR2 SYDVKM. CDR3 length: 13 amino acids. Trimming took 4 bases from V and 12 from J; bases not matched to a gene: 3. The CDR3 loop is CASSSGQGVPLHF. As DNA, the CDR3 is TGTGCCAGCAGTTCAGGACAGGGGGTACCCCTCCACTTT.

This clone turned up a few times. In DNA, the CDR3 is TGTGCCAGCACCACGCAGGACCTATATGGCTACACCTTC. Translated, it gives CASTTQDLYGYTF. The rearrangement links TRBV28 to TRBJ1-2; D unresolved. From germline, CDR1 is MDHEN and CDR2 SYDVKM. The CDR3 spans 13 residues. Trimming shortened V by 7 bases and J by 5 bases, and 14 bases separated the two germline ends.

For this clone: In the same sample, other DNA sequences code for this CDR3. J is TRBJ2-1 and V is TRBV7-2; 7 bases map to TRBD2. Germline V gene sequence: CDR1 SGHTA, CDR2 FQGNSA. CDR3 length: 14 amino acids. The V and J ends lost 1 base and 6 bases, in that order; junction bases with no gene match: 3. CDR3 in amino acids: CASSLGTRLNEQFF. In DNA, the CDR3 is TGTGCCAGCAGCTTAGGGACTAGACTCAATGAGCAGTTCTTC.

This chain connects TRBV6-5 to TRBJ1-1; D is unclear. The CDR3 is 13 amino acids. V lost 5 bases, J lost 1 base, and 8 bases lay in between. CDR1 MNHEY and CDR2 SVGAGI come from the germline V gene. The CDR3 here is CASSPRRNTEAFF. In nucleotides, the CDR3 is TGTGCCAGCAGTCCACGACGGAACACTGAAGCTTTCTTT.

The chain employs TRBV21-1 and TRBJ1-1. TRBV21-1 is assigned pseudogene status. The CDR3 has 15 amino acids. The CDR3 spells CASSTKERGNTEAFF. DNA for the CDR3: TGTGCCAGCAGCACGAAGGAAAGAGGGAACACTGAAGCTTTCTTT.

This clone was counted between two and nine times. The CDR3 region has the DNA TGCGCCAGCAGCCAAACCCGAGACCGGAACACTGAAGCTTTCTTT. It specifies CASSQTRDRNTEAFF. The V call is TRBV4-1, the J call TRBJ1-1; D uncertain. Trimming took off 2 bases at V and 1 base at J, with 11 bases between the two ends. CDR3 length equals 15 residues. The germline V gene encodes CDR1 MGHRA and CDR2 YSYEKL.

This clone showed up just a few times. The rearrangement joins TRBV19 to TRBJ1-2; D not resolved. CDR1 and CDR2 (germline): LNHDA, SQIVND (reference sequence). Trimming cost V 2 bases and J 5 bases, with 9 bases left between them. The CDR3 contains 13 residues. CDR3 in amino acids: CASSIQTPYGYTF. DNA for the CDR3: TGTGCCAGTAGTATACAGACACCTTATGGCTACACCTTC.

This chain uses TRBV5-4 with TRBJ1-2; TRBD1 aligns across 7 bases. Trimming took 4 bases from V and 4 from J; bases not matched to a gene: 13. CDR1 is SGHNT and CDR2 is YYREEE in the germline V gene (reference sequence). There are 16 residues in the CDR3. The CDR3 region has the DNA TGTGCCAGCAGCCCCCGGACAGGACAGATACGCTATGGCTACACCTTC. This encodes CASSPRTGQIRYGYTF.

The chain joins TRBV6-6 to TRBJ2-3, with 15 bases matching TRBD2. The CDR3 sequence is 14 residues long. Germline CDR1 reads MNHNY; CDR2 reads SVGAGI (reference sequence). The junction had 8 bases not matched to a gene; V was cut back by 8 bases and J by 11 bases. CDR3 residues: CASGLAGGAARQYF. CDR3 bases: TGTGCCAGCGGACTAGCGGGGGGGGCAGCCCGGCAGTATTTT.

The gene calls are TRBV9 and TRBJ1-1, with no clear D. CDR1 is SGDLS, CDR2 YYNGEE, per germline. Deletions cut 4 bases from V and 1 base from J, with 8 bases between. This CDR3 is 13 amino acids long. The CDR3 protein is CASSSAGNTEAFF. CDR3 DNA: TGTGCCAGCAGCTCCGCAGGGAACACTGAAGCTTTCTTT.